Included here is one T cell receptor (beta chain) sequence, with context. The antigen is not known. The CDR3 spans 16 residues. Germline values: CDR1 SGHTA, CDR2 FQGTGA. Trimming at V came to 1 base and at J to 0 bases, leaving 6 bases not matched to a gene. The data stem from a study of T cells after yellow fever vaccination. Study-wide results and caveats: Reappearing after the booster were most of the clones from primary vaccination (roughly 95% CD4, 85% to 90% CD8). The appearance of a small share of clonotypes in both CD4 and CD8 compartments was observed. The presence of abundant clonotypes contaminating from the bulk population was possible in FACS-sorted repertoires. The study found a weaker secondary response that peaked faster, day 5 versus 15.

TCRdb called the 5' RACE reads again in MiXCR, with one record for every CDR3 protein. Of more than 90,000 distinct CDR3 sequences in the sample, around 8.6% were seen once. Sample: CD8+ T cells sorted from PBMCs, taken 45 days after the yellow fever booster vaccination. The TCR comes from a man aged 25 to 45 who received the YFV17D yellow fever vaccine. The rearrangement uses TRBV7-3 and TRBJ2-7; 7 bases match TRBD2. CDR3 bases: TGTGCCAGCAGCTTAAGGGACTATCTAAGCTCCTACGAGCAGTACTTC. It encodes CASSLRDYLSSYEQYF.